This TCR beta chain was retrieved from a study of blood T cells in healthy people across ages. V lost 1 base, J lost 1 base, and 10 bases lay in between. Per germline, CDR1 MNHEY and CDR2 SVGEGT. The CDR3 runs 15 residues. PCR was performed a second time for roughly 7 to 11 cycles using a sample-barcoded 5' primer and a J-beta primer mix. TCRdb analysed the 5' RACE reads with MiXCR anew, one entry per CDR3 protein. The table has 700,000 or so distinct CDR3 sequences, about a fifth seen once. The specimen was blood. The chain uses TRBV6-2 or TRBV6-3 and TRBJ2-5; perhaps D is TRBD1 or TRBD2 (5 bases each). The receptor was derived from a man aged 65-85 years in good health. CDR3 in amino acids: CASSYYLGVQETQYF. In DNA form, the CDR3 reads TGTGCCAGCAGTTACTATTTGGGGGTCCAAGAGACCCAGTACTTC.